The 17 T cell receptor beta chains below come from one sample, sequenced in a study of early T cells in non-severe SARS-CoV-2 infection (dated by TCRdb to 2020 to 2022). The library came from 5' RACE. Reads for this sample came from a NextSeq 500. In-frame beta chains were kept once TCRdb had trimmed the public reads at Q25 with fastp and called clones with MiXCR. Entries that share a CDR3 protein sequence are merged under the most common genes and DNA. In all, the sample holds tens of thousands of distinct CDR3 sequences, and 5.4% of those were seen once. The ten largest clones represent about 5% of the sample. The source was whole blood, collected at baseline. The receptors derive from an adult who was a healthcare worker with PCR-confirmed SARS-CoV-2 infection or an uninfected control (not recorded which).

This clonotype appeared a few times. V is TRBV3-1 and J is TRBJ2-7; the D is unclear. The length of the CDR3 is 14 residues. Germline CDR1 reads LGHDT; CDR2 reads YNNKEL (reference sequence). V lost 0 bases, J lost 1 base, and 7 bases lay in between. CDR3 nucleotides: TGTGCCAGCAGCCAAGATAGGGTTTCCTACGAGCAGTACTTC. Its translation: CASSQDRVSYEQYF.

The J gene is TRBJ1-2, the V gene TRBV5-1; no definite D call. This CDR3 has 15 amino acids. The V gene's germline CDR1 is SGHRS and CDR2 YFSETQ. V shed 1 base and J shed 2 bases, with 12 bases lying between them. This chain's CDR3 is CASSLRPIGNYGYTF. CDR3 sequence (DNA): TGCGCCAGCAGCTTGAGGCCAATCGGGAACTATGGCTACACCTTC.

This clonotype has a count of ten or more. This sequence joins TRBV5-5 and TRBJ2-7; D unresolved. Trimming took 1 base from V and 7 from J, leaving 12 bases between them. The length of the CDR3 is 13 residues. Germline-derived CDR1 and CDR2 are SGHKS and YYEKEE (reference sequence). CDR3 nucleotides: TGTGCCAGCAGCTTGACCCTTGCCTGGGAGCAGTACTTC. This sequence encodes CASSLTLAWEQYF.

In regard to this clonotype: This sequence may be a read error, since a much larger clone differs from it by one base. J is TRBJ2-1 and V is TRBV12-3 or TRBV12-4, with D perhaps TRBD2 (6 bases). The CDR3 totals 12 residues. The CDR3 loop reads CVSTGTYNEQFF. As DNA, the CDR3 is TGTGTCAGCACCGGGACTTACAATGAGCAGTTCTTC.

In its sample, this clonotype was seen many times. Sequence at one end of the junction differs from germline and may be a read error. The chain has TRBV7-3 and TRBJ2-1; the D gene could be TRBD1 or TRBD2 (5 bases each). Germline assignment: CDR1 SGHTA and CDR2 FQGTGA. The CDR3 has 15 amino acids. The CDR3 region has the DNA TGTGCCAGCAGCCTCCCCGGTCCAGTCCGGGCCGGGGACCTCTTC. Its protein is CASSLPGPVRAGDLF.

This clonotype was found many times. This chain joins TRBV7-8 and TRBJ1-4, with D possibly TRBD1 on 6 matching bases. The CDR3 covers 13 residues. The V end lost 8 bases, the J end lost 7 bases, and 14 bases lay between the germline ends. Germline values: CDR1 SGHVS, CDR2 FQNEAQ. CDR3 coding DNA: TGTGCCAGCTCCAGGGGTGACGCTGAAAAACTGTTTTTT. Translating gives CASSRGDAEKLFF.

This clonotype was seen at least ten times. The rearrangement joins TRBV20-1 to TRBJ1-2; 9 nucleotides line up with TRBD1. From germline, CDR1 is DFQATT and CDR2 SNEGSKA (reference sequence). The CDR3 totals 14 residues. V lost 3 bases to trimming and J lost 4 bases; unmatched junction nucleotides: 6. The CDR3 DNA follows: TGCAGTGCTAGTAGGGGACAGGGTCGCTATGGCTACACCTTC. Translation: CSASRGQGRYGYTF.

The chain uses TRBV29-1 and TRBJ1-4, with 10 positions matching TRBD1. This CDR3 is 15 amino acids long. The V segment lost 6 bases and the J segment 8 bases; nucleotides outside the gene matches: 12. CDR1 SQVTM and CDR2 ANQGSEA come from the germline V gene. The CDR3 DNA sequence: TGCAGCGTCTACCTCCGGGACAGGGGATACGAAAAACTGTTTTTT. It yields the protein CSVYLRDRGYEKLFF.

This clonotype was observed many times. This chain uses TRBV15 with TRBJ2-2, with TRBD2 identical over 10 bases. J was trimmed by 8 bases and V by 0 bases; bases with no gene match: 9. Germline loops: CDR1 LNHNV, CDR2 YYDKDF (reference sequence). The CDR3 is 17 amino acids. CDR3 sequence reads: CATSRDGLAGVSGELFF. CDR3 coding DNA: TGTGCCACCAGCAGAGATGGGCTAGCGGGAGTTTCGGGGGAGCTGTTTTTT.

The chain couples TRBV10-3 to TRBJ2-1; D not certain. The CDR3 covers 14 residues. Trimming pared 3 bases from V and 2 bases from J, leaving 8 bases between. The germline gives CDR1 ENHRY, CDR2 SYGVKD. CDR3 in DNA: TGTGCCATCAGTGATCTTGCGCCCTACAATGAGCAGTTCTTC. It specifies CAISDLAPYNEQFF.

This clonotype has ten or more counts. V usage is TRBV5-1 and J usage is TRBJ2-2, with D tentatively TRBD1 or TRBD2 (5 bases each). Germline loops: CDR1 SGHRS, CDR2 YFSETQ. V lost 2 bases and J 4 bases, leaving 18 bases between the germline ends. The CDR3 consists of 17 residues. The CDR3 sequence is CASSFLGTTLSTGELFF. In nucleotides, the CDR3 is TGCGCCAGCAGCTTCCTGGGGACCACCCTTTCCACCGGGGAGCTGTTTTTT.

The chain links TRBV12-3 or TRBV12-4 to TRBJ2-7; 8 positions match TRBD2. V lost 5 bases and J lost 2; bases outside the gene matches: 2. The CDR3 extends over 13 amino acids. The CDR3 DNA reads TGTGCCAGCAGTCGGCGGGAGGCCTACGAGCAGTACTTC. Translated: CASSRREAYEQYF.

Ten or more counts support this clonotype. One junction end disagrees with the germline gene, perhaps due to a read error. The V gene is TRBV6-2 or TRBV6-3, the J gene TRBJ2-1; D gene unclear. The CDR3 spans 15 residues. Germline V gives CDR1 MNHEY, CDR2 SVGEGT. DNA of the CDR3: TGTGCCAGCACCCCGCAAAAGAAAACTTACAATGAGCAGTTTTTC. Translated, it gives CASTPQKKTYNEQFF.

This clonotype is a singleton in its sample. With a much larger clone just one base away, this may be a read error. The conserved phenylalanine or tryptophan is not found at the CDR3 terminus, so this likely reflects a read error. The CDR3 here is CASSPGGGQNSPLHI. CDR3 bases: TGTGCCAGCAGTCCAGGGGGCGGACAAAATTCACCCCTCCACATT. V usage is TRBV6-1 and J usage is TRBJ1-6; 8 positions match TRBD1. Germline-derived CDR1 and CDR2 are MNHNS and SASEGT. The junction had 7 bases not matched to a gene; V was cut back by 5 bases and J by 7 bases. The CDR3 length is 15 residues.

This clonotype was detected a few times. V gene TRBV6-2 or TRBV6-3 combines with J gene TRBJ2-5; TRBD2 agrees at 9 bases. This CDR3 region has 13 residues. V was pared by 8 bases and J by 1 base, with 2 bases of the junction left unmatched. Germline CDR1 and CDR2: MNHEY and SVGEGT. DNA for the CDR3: TGTGCCAGCGGGCGGGGGGGCCAAGAGACCCAGTACTTC. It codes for CASGRGGQETQYF.

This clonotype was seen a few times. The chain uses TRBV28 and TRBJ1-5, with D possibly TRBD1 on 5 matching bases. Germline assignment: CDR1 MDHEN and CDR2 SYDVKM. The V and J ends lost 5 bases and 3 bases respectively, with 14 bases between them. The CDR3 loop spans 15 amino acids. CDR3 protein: CASSELGEVNQPQHF. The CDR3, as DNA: TGTGCCAGCAGTGAGCTGGGGGAGGTCAATCAGCCCCAGCATTTT.

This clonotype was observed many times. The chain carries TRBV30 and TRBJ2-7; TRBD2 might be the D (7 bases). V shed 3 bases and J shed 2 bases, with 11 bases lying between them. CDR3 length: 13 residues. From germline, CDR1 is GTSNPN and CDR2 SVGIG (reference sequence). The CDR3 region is CAWRWGGPYEQYF. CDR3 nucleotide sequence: TGTGCCTGGAGGTGGGGGGGCCCCTACGAGCAGTACTTC.